Sequencing of this TCR beta chain was carried out in a study of cytotoxic CD8 clonotypes in ibrutinib-treated CLL. Study in general: Mean yields were around 240,000 productive templates and 94,082 productive rearrangements per sample.

The V and J ends lost 4 bases and 11 bases respectively, with 15 bases between them. Germline V CDR1 and CDR2: SGHTA, FQGNSA. The length of the CDR3 is 12 residues. Data came from immunoSEQ multiplex PCR; TCRdb stores just in-frame clones and leaves some out. The sample records around 330,000 clones, 67% being singletons. The starting material was PBMCs, obtained after 36 months of ibrutinib treatment. The V call is TRBV7-2, the J call TRBJ2-7, with unresolved D. This TCR was sampled from a human donor with chronic lymphocytic leukemia. The CDR3 sequence: CASSSTNQAKYF. As DNA, the CDR3 is TGTGCCAGCAGCTCGACCAACCAGGCCAAGTACTTC.